A single sample gave rise to the 9 T cell receptor beta chains below, sequenced in a study of molecular identifiers for immune sequencing clone quantification. TCRdb itself ran the PCR reads through MiXCR, one entry per CDR3 protein. The table includes about 54,000 distinct CDR3 sequences, 25% detected once. Sequencing was performed on naive CD8+ T cells from blood, with Jurkat cell RNA spiked in. The subset is: FACS-sorted CD8+CD4-CCR7+CD45RA+ naive T cells. All receptors derive from a human donor in good health. Some libraries in this study had Jurkat cell RNA spiked in.

This clonotype was seen at least ten times. The J gene is TRBJ2-5, the V gene TRBV4-3; 7 bases map to TRBD2. Germline-derived CDR1 and CDR2 are LGHNA and YSLEER. Germline trimming cut 0 bases from V and 2 bases from J; bases unmatched to any gene: 0. The CDR3 extends over 14 amino acids. In DNA form, the CDR3 reads TGCGCCAGCAGCCAAGAGGGACTACAAGAGACCCAGTACTTC. It specifies CASSQEGLQETQYF.

Remarks on this clonotype: With a much larger clone just one base away, this may be a read error. The chain is built from TRBV7-8 and TRBJ2-5; D is perhaps TRBD1 or TRBD2 (6 bases each). V dropped 2 bases and J dropped 5 bases, with 24 bases sitting between them. The germline CDR1 and CDR2 sequences are SGHVS and FQNEAQ. This CDR3 comprises 18 residues. CDR3 in amino acids: CASSLTFPGRGLWETQYF. The CDR3 nucleotides are TGTGCCAGCAGCTTAACTTTCCCGGGACGGGGGCTTTGGGAGACCCAGTACTTC.

This clonotype appeared many times. The chain joins TRBV6-2 or TRBV6-3 to TRBJ2-1; 12 bases match TRBD2. The V gene end was trimmed by 2 bases and the J gene end by 6 bases; junction bases not matched to a gene: 8. The CDR3 totals 17 residues. The germline gives CDR1 MNHEY, CDR2 SVGEGT. CDR3 in amino acids: CASSYQQLAGGSNEQFF. For the CDR3, the DNA is TGTGCCAGCAGTTACCAACAACTAGCGGGGGGTTCCAATGAGCAGTTCTTC.

The sample holds many counts of this clonotype. The rearrangement joins TRBV7-9 to TRBJ2-3; possible D gene TRBD2, 5 bases. In germline, CDR1 is SEHNR, CDR2 FQNEAQ (reference sequence). The CDR3 extends over 12 amino acids. The V gene lost 7 bases and the J gene lost 1 base, with 6 bases spanning the gap. The CDR3 nucleotides read TGTGCCAGCACCGGGGGCACAGATACGCAGTATTTT. This codes for CASTGGTDTQYF. Looking up the rest from reference TRBV7-9 and TRBJ2-3 gives the full variable domain: DTGVSQNPRHKITKRGQNVTFRCDPISEHNRLYWYRQTLGQGPEFLTYFQNEAQLEKSRLLSDRFSAERPKGSFSTLEIQRTEQGDSAMYLCASTGGTDTQYFGPGTRLTVL.

As regards this clonotype: A clone one base away is much larger, so this may be a read error. The chain links TRBV3-1 to TRBJ1-1; a possible D gene is TRBD1 (6 bases). The germline gives CDR1 LGHDT, CDR2 YNNKEL (reference sequence). The CDR3 sequence is 14 residues long. CDR3 coding DNA: TGTGCCAGCCGCCAAGATTCTAATTCGGGGGGCATGATCTTT. Encoded protein: CASRQDSNSGGMIF. Variable domain in full (rest from reference TRBV3-1 and TRBJ1-1): DTAVSQTPKYLVTQMGNDKSIKCEQNLGHDTMYWYKQDSKKFLKIMFSYNNKELIINETVPNRFSPKSPDKAHLNLHINSLELGDSAVYFCASRQDSNSGGMIFGQGTRLTVV.

There are many counts of this clonotype. The J gene is TRBJ2-2, the V gene TRBV19, with D tentatively TRBD2 (6 bases). In germline, CDR1 is LNHDA, CDR2 SQIVND (reference sequence). The V and J ends lost 4 bases and 5 bases respectively, with 14 bases between them. This CDR3 has 15 amino acids. The CDR3 DNA is TGTGCCAGTAGTAAAAATAGCGGAGGGACCGGGGAGCTGTTTTTT. Residues: CASSKNSGGTGELFF.

This chain links TRBV19 with TRBJ2-3, with D uncertain. This CDR3 region has 13 residues. Trimming stripped 3 bases from V and 4 bases from J, with 8 bases between. The germline V gene encodes CDR1 LNHDA and CDR2 SQIVND (reference sequence). DNA of the CDR3: TGTGCCAGTAGTATCCCCTCCGCAGATACGCAGTATTTT. Its translation: CASSIPSADTQYF. Full variable domain (outside the CDR3, taken from reference TRBV19 and TRBJ2-3): DGGITQSPKYLFRKEGQNVTLSCEQNLNHDAMYWYRQDPGQGLRLIYYSQIVNDFQKGDIAEGYSVSREKKESFPLTVTSAQKNPTAFYLCASSIPSADTQYFGPGTRLTVL.

The chain has TRBV5-1 and TRBJ1-1, with D possibly matching TRBD1 (5 bases). Trimming pared 4 bases from V and 5 bases from J, leaving 15 bases between. Germline assignment: CDR1 SGHRS and CDR2 YFSETQ. CDR3 length: 14 amino acids. The CDR3 region is CASSNSGFGTEAFF. DNA for the CDR3: TGCGCCAGCAGCAACTCAGGGTTTGGAACTGAAGCTTTCTTT.

Ten or more counts support this clonotype. V gene TRBV18 combines with J gene TRBJ2-7; a weak D match, TRBD1 (5 bases). V shed 3 bases and J shed 5 bases, with 17 bases lying between them. Germline V lookup: CDR1 KGHSH, CDR2 LQKENI. The CDR3 has 15 amino acids. CDR3 protein: CASSPGQGSANEQYF. CDR3 in DNA: TGTGCCAGCTCACCGGGCCAGGGTTCTGCGAACGAGCAGTACTTC.